These 5 T cell receptor beta chains originate from one sample sequenced in a study of PD-1 blockade in classical Hodgkin lymphoma. The time point denotes: cycle 4 day 1 (C4D1), after 6 weeks of nivolumab. No patient escaped relapse after autologous stem cell transplantation, and brentuximab vedotin exposure varied. Sequenced by immunoSEQ multiplex PCR; TCRdb stores in-frame clones only, minus some. The table records around 23,000 clones, about 86% of them present only once. The specimen was peripheral blood mononuclear cells (PBMCs), collected before the fourth cycle of nivolumab. The receptor set was obtained from a human donor with classical Hodgkin lymphoma.

The rearrangement joins TRBV5-1 to TRBJ1-1, with unresolved D. The length of the CDR3 is 13 residues. Germline lookup yields CDR1 SGHRS and CDR2 YFSETQ. Trimming removed 0 bases at V and 6 bases at J, with 9 bases between. The DNA of the CDR3 is TGCGCCAGCAGCTTGGCCCCGGGCCCTGAAGCTTTCTTT. Its protein product is CASSLAPGPEAFF.

The chain uses TRBV4-1 and TRBJ2-7; 7 nucleotides match TRBD2. Germline V lookup: CDR1 MGHRA, CDR2 YSYEKL. After removal of 4 bases from V and 0 bases from J, the junction contained 12 bases not matched to a gene. The CDR3 extends over 17 amino acids. This chain's CDR3 is CASSLSPVGGSSYEQYF. The CDR3 nucleotides read TGCGCCAGCAGCCTTTCCCCGGTGGGCGGGAGCTCCTACGAGCAGTACTTC.

The chain is built from TRBV11-3 and TRBJ2-7, with D unclear. The CDR3 consists of 13 residues. The germline V gene encodes CDR1 SGHNT and CDR2 YENEEA. V was trimmed by 2 bases and J by 2 bases, leaving 7 bases between them. The CDR3 sequence is CASSLPFAYEQYF. CDR3 bases: TGTGCCAGCAGCTTACCGTTTGCCTACGAGCAGTACTTC.

This chain connects TRBV14 to TRBJ1-2; D not resolved. Germline lookup yields CDR1 SGHDN and CDR2 FVKESK. The length of the CDR3 is 15 residues. Trimming left V 7 bases short and J 6 bases short, with 21 bases between. The CDR3 DNA sequence: TGTGCCAGCACAACGACGGAGGGAGGATGGGATGGCTACACCTTC. Translation: CASTTTEGGWDGYTF.

As DNA, the CDR3 is TGTGCCAGCAGCGCGGACAGGGGTAGCAATCAGCCCCAGCATTTT. It translates to CASSADRGSNQPQHF. The chain recombines TRBV7-3 with TRBJ1-5; 9 bases line up with TRBD1. The germline gives CDR1 SGHTA, CDR2 FQGTGA. V shed 5 bases, J shed 0 bases, and the junction held 2 bases outside the gene matches. The CDR3 consists of 15 residues.